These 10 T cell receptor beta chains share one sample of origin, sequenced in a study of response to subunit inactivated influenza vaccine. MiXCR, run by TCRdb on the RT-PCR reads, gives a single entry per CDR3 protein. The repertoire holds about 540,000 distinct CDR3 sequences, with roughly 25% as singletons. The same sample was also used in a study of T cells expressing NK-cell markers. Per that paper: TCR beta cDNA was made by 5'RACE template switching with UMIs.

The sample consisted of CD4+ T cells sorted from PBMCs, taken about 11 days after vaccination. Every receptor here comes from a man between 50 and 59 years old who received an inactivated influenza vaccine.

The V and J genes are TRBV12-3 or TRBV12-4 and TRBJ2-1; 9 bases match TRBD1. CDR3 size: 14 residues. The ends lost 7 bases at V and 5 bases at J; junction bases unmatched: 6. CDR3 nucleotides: TGTGCCAGCAACCGGGACAGGGCGGACAATGAGCAGTTCTTC. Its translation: CASNRDRADNEQFF.

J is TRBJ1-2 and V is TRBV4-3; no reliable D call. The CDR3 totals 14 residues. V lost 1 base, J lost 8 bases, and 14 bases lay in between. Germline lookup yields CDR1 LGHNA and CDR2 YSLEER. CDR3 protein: CASSQVVGGRGYTF. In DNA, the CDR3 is TGCGCCAGCAGCCAAGTTGTCGGCGGGAGGGGCTACACCTTC.

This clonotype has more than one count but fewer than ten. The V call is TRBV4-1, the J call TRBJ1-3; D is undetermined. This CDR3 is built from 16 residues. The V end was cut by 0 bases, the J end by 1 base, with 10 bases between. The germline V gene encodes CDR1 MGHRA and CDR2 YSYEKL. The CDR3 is CASSQDMSGSGNTIYF. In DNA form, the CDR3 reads TGCGCCAGCAGCCAAGATATGTCGGGATCTGGAAACACCATATATTTT.

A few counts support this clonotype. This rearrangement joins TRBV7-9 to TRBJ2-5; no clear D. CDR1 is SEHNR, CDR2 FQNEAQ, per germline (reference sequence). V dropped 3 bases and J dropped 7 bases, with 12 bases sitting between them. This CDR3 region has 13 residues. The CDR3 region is CASSLSPLGTQYF. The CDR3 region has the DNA TGTGCCAGCAGCTTGTCCCCTCTTGGGACCCAGTACTTC.

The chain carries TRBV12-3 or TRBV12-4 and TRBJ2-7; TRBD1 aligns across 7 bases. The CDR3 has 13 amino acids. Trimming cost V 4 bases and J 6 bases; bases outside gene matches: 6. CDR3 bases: TGTGCCAGCAGTTACAGGGGAAAAGGCGAGCAGTACTTC. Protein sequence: CASSYRGKGEQYF.

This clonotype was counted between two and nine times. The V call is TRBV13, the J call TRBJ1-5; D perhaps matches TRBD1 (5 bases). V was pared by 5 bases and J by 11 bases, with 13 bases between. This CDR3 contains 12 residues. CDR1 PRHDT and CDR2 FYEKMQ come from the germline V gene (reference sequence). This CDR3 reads CASSPETASQHF. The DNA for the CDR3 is TGTGCCAGCAGCCCCGAGACAGCCTCCCAGCATTTT.

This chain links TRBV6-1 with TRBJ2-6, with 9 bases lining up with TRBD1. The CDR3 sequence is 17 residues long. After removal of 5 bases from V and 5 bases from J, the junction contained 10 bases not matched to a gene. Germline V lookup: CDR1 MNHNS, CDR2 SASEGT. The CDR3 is CASSRGTGPEWANVLTF. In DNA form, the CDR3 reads TGTGCCAGCAGTCGAGGGACAGGGCCAGAATGGGCCAACGTCCTGACTTTC.

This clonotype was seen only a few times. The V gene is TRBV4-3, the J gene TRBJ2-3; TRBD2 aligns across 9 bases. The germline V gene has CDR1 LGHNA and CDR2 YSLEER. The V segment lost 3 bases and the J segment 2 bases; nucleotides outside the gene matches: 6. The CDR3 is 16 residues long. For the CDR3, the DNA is TGCGCCAGCAGCCAGACCACTAGCGGGCCCACAGATACGCAGTATTTT. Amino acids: CASSQTTSGPTDTQYF.

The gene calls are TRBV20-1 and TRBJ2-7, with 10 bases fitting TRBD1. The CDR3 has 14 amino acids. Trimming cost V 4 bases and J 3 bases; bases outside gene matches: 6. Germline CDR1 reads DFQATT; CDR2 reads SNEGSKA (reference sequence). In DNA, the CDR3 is TGCAGTGCTACACCTGGACAGGGGGTCTACGAGCAGTACTTC. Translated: CSATPGQGVYEQYF.

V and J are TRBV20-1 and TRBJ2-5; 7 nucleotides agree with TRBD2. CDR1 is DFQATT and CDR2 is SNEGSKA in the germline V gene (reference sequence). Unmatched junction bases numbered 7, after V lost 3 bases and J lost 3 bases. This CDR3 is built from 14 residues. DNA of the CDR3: TGCAGTGCTAGGGACGGACTAGTGGAAGAGACCCAGTACTTC. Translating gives CSARDGLVEETQYF.